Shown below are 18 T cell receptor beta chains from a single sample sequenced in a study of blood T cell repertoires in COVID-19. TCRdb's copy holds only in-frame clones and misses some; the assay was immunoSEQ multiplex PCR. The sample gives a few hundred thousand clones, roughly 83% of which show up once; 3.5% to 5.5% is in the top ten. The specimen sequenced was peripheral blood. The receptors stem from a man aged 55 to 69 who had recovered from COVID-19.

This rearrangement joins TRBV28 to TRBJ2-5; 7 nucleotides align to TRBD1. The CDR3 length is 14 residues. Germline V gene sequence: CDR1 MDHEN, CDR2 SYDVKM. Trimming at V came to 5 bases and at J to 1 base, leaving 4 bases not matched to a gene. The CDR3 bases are TGTGCCAGCAGTGGACAGGACATCCAAGAGACCCAGTACTTC. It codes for CASSGQDIQETQYF. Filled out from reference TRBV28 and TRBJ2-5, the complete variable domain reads DVKVTQSSRYLVKRTGEKVFLECVQDMDHENMFWYRQDPGLGLRLIYFSYDVKMKEKGDIPEGYSVSREKKERFSLILESASTNQTSMYLCASSGQDIQETQYFGPGTRLLVL.

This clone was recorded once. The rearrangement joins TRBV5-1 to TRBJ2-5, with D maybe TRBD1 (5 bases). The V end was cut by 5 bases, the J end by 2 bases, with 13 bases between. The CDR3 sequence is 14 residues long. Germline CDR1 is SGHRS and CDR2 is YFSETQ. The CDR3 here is CASRRRQQQETQYF. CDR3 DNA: TGCGCCAGCAGGCGTCGACAGCAACAAGAGACCCAGTACTTC.

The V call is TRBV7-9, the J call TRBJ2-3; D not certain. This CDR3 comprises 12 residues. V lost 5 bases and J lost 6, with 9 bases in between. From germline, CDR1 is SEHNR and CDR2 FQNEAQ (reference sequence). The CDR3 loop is CASSQVGDTQYF. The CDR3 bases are TGTGCCAGCAGCCAAGTGGGCGATACGCAGTATTTT.

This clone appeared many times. DNA of the CDR3: TGTGCCAGCAGCTTCAGGGGGCAGGACTATGGCTACACCTTC. Amino acid sequence: CASSFRGQDYGYTF. The rearrangement joins TRBV5-6 to TRBJ1-2, with TRBD1 matching 8 bases. CDR3 length: 14 residues. CDR1 is SGHDT, CDR2 YYEEEE, per germline. Trimming cost V 2 bases and J 3 bases; bases outside gene matches: 3.

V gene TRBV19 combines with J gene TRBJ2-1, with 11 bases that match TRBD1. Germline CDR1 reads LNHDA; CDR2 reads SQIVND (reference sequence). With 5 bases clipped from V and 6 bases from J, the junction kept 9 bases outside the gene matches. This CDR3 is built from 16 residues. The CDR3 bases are TGTGCCAGTAGTTCGCCCGGGACAGGGGGAGGCAATGAGCAGTTCTTC. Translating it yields CASSSPGTGGGNEQFF.

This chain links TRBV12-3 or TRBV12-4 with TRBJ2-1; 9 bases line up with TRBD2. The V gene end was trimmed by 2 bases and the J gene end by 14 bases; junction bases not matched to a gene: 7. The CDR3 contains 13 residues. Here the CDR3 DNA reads TGTGCCAGCAGTTTAATTGCGGGGGGGCTGGAGTTCTTC. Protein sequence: CASSLIAGGLEFF.

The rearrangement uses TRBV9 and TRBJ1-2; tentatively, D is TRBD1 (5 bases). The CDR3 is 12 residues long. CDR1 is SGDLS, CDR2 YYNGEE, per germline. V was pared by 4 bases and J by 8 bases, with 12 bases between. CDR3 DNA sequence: TGTGCCAGCAGCTCGGGACTAGGGGGCTACACCTTC. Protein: CASSSGLGGYTF.

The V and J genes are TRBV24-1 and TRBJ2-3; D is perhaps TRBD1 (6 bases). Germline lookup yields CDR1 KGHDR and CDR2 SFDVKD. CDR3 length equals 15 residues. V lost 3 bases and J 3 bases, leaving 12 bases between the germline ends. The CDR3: CATSDRQGQTDTQYF. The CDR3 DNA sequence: TGTGCCACCAGTGATCGGCAGGGGCAAACAGATACGCAGTATTTT.

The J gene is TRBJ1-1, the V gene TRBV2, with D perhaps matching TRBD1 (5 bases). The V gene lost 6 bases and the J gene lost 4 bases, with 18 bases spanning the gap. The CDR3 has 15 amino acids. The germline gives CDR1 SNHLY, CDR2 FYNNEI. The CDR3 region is CASRWDRGGSTEAFF. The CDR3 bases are TGTGCCAGCAGATGGGATAGGGGAGGAAGCACTGAAGCTTTCTTT. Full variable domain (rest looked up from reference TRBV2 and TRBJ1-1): EPEVTQTPSHQVTQMGQEVILRCVPISNHLYFYWYRQILGQKVEFLVSFYNNEISEKSEIFDDQFSVERPDGSNFTLKIRSTKLEDSAMYFCASRWDRGGSTEAFFGQGTRLTVV.

The CDR3 protein is CASSFGILNIGSPLHF. CDR3 nucleotide sequence: TGTGCCAGCAGCTTCGGGATCCTCAACATCGGCTCACCCCTCCACTTT. The chain recombines TRBV3-1 (or the pseudogene TRBV3-2) with TRBJ1-6; D is unresolved. CDR1 LGHDT and CDR2 YNNKEL come from the germline V gene (reference sequence). Trimming cost V 5 bases and J 10 bases, with 21 bases left between them. This CDR3 region has 16 residues.

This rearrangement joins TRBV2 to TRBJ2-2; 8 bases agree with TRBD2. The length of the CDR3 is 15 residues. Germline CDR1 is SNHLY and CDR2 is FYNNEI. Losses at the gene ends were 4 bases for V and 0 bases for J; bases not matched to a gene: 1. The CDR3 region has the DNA TGTGCCAGCAGTGTAGCGGGGCCGAACACCGGGGAGCTGTTTTTT. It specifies CASSVAGPNTGELFF. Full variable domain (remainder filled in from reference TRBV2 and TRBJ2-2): EPEVTQTPSHQVTQMGQEVILRCVPISNHLYFYWYRQILGQKVEFLVSFYNNEISEKSEIFDDQFSVERPDGSNFTLKIRSTKLEDSAMYFCASSVAGPNTGELFFGEGSRLTVL.

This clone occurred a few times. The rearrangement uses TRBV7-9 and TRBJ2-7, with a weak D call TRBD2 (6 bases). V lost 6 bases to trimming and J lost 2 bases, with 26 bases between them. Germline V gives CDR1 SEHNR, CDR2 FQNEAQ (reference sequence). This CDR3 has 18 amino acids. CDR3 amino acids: CASRGVGSPTGGAYEQYF. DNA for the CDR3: TGTGCCAGCAGGGGAGTCGGGAGTCCCACGGGCGGGGCCTACGAGCAGTACTTC.

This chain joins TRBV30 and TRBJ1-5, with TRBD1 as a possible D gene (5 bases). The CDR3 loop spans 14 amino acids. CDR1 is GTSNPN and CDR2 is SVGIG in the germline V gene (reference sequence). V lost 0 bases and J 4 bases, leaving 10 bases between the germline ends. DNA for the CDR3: TGTGCCTGGAGTGTACCCAGGGCGAATCAGCCCCAGCATTTT. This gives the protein CAWSVPRANQPQHF.

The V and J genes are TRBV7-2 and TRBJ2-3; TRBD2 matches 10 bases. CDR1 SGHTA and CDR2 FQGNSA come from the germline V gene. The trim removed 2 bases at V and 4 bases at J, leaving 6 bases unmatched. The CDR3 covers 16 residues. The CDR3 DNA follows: TGTGCCAGCAGCTTAAGAGCGGGGGGGCGCGCAGATACGCAGTATTTT. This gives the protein CASSLRAGGRADTQYF.

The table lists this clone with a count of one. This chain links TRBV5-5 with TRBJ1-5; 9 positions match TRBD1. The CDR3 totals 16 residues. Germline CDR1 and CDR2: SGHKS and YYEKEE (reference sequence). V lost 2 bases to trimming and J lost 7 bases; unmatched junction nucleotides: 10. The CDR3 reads CASSLRTGTGHQPQHF. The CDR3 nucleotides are TGTGCCAGCAGCTTAAGAACCGGGACAGGGCACCAGCCCCAGCATTTT.

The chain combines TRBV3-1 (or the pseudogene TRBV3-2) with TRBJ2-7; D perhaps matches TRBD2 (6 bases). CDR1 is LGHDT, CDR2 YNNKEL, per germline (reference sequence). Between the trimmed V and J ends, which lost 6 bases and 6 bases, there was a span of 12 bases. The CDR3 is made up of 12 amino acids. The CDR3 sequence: CASSLQGGEQYF. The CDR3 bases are TGTGCCAGCAGTCTGCAGGGAGGCGAGCAGTACTTC.

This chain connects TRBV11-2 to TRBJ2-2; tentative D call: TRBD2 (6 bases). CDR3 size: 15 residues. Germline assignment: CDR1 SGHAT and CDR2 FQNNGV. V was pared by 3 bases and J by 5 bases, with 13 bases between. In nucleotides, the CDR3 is TGTGCCAGCAGCTTTAGCTGGGGGGTTACCGGGGAGCTGTTTTTT. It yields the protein CASSFSWGVTGELFF.

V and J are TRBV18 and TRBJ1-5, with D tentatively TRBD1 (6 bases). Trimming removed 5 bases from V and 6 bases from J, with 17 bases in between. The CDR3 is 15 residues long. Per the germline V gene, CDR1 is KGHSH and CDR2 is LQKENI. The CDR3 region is CASSEGTSRSQPQHF. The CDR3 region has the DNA TGTGCCAGCTCAGAAGGGACATCTAGGAGTCAGCCCCAGCATTTT.